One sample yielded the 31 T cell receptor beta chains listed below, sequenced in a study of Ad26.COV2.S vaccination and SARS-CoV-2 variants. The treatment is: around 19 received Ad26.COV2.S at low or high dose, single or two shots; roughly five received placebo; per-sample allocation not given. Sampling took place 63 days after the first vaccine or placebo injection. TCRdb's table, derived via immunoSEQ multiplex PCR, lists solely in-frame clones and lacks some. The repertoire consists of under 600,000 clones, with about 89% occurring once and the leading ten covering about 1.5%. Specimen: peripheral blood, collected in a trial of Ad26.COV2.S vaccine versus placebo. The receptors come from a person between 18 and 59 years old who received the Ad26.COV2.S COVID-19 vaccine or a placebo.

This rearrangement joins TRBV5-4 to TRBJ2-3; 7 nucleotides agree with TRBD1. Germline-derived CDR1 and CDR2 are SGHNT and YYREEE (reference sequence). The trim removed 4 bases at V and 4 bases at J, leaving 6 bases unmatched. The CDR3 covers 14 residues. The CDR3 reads CASSTRQGPDTQYF. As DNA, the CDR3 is TGTGCCAGCAGCACCCGACAGGGCCCAGATACGCAGTATTTT.

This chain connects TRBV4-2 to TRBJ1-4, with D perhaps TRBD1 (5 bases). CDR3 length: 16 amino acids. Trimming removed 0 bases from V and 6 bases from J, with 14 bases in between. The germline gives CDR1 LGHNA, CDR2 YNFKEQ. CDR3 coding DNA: TGTGCCAGCAGCCAAGATTGGGGCCAGGGTCATGAAAAACTGTTTTTT. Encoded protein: CASSQDWGQGHEKLFF.

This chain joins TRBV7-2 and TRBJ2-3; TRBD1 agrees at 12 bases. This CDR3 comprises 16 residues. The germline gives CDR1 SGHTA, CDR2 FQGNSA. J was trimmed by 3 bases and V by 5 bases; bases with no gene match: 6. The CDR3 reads CASSTRDRGRTDTQYF. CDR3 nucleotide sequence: TGTGCCAGCAGCACTCGGGACAGGGGGCGAACAGATACGCAGTATTTT.

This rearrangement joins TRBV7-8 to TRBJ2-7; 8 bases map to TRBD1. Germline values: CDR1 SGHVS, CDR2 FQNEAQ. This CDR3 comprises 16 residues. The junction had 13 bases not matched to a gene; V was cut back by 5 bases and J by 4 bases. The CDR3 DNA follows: TGTGCCAGCAGCCCAACTCGGGACAGGTTTGAGTACGAGCAGTACTTC. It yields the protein CASSPTRDRFEYEQYF.

The CDR3 reads CSASSGTGSGNTIYF. In DNA form, the CDR3 reads TGCAGTGCCTCCTCCGGGACAGGCTCTGGAAACACCATATATTTT. The rearrangement links TRBV29-1 to TRBJ1-3; TRBD1 aligns across 8 bases. Germline V lookup: CDR1 SQVTM, CDR2 ANQGSEA. This CDR3 comprises 15 residues.

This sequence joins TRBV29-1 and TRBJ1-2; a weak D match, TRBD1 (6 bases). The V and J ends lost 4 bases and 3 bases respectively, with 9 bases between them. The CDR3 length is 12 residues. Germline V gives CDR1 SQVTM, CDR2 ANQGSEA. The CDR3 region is CSVVGGDYGYTF. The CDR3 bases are TGCAGCGTTGTAGGGGGTGACTATGGCTACACCTTC. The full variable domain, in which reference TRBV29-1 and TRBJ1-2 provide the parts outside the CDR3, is SAVISQKPSRDICQRGTSLTIQCQVDSQVTMMFWYRQQPGQSLTLIATANQGSEATYESGFVIDKFPISRPNLTFSTLTVSNMSPEDSSIYLCSVVGGDYGYTFGSGTRLTVV.

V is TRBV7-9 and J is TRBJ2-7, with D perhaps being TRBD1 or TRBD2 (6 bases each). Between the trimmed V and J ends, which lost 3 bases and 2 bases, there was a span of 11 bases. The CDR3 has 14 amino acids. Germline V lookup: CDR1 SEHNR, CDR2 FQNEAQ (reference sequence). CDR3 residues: CASSLEGVTYEQYF. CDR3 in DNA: TGTGCCAGCAGCTTGGAGGGGGTGACCTACGAGCAGTACTTC. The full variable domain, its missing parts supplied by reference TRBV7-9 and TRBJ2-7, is DTGVSQNPRHKITKRGQNVTFRCDPISEHNRLYWYRQTLGQGPEFLTYFQNEAQLEKSRLLSDRFSAERPKGSFSTLEIQRTEQGDSAMYLCASSLEGVTYEQYFGPGTRLTVT.

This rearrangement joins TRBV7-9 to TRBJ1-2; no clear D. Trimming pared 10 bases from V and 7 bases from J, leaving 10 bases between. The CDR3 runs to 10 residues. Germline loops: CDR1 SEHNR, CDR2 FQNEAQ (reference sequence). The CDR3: CATASPGYTF. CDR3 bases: TGTGCCACCGCAAGCCCTGGCTACACCTTC. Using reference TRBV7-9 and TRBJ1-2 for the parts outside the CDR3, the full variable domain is DTGVSQNPRHKITKRGQNVTFRCDPISEHNRLYWYRQTLGQGPEFLTYFQNEAQLEKSRLLSDRFSAERPKGSFSTLEIQRTEQGDSAMYLCATASPGYTFGSGTRLTVV.

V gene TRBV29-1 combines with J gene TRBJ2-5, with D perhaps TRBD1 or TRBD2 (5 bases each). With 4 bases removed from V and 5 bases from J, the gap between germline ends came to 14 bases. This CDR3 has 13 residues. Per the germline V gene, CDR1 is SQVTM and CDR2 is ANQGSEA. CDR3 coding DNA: TGCAGCGTTGGGAAAAGGGGACGGGAGACCCAGTACTTC. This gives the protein CSVGKRGRETQYF.

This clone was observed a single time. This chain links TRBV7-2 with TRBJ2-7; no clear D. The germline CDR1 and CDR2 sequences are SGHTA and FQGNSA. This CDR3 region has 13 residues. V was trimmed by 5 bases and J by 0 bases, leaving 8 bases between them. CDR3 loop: CASSQISSYEQYF. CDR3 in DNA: TGTGCCAGCAGCCAAATAAGCTCCTACGAGCAGTACTTC.

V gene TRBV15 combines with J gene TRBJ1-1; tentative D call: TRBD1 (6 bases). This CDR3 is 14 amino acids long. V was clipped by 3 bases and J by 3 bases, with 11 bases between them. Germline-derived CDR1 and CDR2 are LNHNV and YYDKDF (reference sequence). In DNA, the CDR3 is TGTGCCACCAGCAGGCTACAGGGAGACACTGAAGCTTTCTTT. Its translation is CATSRLQGDTEAFF.

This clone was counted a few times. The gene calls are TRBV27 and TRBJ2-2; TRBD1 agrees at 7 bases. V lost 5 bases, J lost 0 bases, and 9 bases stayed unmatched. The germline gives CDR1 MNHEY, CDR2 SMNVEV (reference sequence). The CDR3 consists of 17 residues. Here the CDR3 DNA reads TGTGCCAGCAGTACTGTTAAGGGACAGTCGAACACCGGGGAGCTGTTTTTT. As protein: CASSTVKGQSNTGELFF.

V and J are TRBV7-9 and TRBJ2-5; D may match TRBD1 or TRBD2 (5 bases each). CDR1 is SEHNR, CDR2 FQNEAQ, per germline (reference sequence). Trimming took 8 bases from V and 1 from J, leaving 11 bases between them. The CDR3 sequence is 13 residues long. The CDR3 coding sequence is TGTGCCAGCGTAAGGGACGGCCAAGAGACCCAGTACTTC. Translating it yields CASVRDGQETQYF. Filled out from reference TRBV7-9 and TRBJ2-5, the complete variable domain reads DTGVSQNPRHKITKRGQNVTFRCDPISEHNRLYWYRQTLGQGPEFLTYFQNEAQLEKSRLLSDRFSAERPKGSFSTLEIQRTEQGDSAMYLCASVRDGQETQYFGPGTRLLVL.

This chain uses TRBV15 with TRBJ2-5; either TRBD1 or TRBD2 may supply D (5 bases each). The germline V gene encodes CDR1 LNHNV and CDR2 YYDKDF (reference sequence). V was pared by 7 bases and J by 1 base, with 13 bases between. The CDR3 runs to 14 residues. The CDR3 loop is CATMKWGSQETQYF. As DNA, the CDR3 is TGTGCCACCATGAAGTGGGGGAGCCAAGAGACCCAGTACTTC.

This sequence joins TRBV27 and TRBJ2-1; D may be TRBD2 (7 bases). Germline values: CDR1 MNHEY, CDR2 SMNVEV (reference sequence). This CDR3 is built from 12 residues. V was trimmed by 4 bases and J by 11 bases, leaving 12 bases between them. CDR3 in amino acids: CASSYGRGKQFF. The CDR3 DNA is TGTGCCAGCAGTTATGGGAGGGGGAAGCAGTTCTTC.

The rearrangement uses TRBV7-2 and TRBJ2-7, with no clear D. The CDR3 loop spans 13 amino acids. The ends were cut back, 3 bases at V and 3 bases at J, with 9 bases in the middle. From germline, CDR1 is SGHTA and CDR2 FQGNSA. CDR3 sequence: CASSFRGGYEQYF. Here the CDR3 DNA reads TGTGCCAGCAGCTTTCGTGGCGGCTACGAGCAGTACTTC.

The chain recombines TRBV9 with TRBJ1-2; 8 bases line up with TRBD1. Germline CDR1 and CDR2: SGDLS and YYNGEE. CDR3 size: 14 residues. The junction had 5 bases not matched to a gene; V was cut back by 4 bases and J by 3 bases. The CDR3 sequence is CASSPRDRYYGYTF. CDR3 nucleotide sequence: TGTGCCAGCAGCCCACGGGACAGGTACTATGGCTACACCTTC.

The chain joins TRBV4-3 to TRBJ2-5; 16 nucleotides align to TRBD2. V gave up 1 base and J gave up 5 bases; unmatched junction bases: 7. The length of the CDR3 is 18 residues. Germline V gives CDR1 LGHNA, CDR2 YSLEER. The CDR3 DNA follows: TGCGCCAGCAGCCAAGGTGGGACTAGCGGGGGGGCCTGGGAGACCCAGTACTTC. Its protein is CASSQGGTSGGAWETQYF.

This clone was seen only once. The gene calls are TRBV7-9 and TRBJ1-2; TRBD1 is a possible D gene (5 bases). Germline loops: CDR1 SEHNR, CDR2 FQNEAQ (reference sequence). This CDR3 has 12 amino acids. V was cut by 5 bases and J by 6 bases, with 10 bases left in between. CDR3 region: CASSRGGDGYTF. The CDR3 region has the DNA TGTGCCAGCAGCCGGGGAGGGGATGGCTACACCTTC.

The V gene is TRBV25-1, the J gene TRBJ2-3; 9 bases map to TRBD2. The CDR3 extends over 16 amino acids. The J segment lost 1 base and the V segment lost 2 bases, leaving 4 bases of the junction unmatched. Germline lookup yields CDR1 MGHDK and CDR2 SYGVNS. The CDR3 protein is CASSELRTSGTDTQYF. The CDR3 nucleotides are TGTGCCAGCAGTGAACTTAGGACTAGCGGCACAGATACGCAGTATTTT. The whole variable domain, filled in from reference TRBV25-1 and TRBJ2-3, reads EADIYQTPRYLVIGTGKKITLECSQTMGHDKMYWYQQDPGMELHLIHYSYGVNSTEKGDLSSESTVSRIRTEHFPLTLESARPSHTSQYLCASSELRTSGTDTQYFGPGTRLTVL.

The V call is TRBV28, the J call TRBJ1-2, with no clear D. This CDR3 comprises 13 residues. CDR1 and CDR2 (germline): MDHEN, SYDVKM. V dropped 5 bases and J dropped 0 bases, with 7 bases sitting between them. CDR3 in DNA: TGTGCCAGCAGTCAGGACCCTAACTATGGCTACACCTTC. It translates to CASSQDPNYGYTF.

CDR3 coding DNA: TGCGCCAGCAGAGCCGGGACAGGGAATTCACCCCTCCACTTT. Translated, it gives CASRAGTGNSPLHF. V usage is TRBV10-2 and J usage is TRBJ1-6, with TRBD1 matching 9 bases. With V trimmed by 6 bases and J by 7 bases, 4 bases remained unmatched. The CDR3 runs 14 residues. Per germline, CDR1 WSHSY and CDR2 SAAADI.

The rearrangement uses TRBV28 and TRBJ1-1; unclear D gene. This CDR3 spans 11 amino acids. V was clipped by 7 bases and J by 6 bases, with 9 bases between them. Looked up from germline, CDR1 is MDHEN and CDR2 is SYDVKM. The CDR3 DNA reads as TGTGCCAGCATAGAGTACGCTGAAGCTTTCTTT. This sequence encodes CASIEYAEAFF.

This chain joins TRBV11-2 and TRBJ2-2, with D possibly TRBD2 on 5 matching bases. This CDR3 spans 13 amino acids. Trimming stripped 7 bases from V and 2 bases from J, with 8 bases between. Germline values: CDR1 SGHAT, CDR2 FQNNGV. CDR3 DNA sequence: TGTGCCAGCACTAGCCCAAACACCGGGGAGCTGTTTTTT. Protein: CASTSPNTGELFF.

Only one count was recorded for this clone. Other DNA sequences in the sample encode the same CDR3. CDR3 protein: CASRGGTEAFF. The CDR3 bases are TGTGCCAGCAGGGGCGGAACTGAAGCTTTCTTT. The chain combines TRBV2 with TRBJ1-1, with D uncertain. Trimming stripped 6 bases from V and 5 bases from J, with 7 bases between. The germline CDR1 and CDR2 sequences are SNHLY and FYNNEI. The CDR3 sequence is 11 residues long.

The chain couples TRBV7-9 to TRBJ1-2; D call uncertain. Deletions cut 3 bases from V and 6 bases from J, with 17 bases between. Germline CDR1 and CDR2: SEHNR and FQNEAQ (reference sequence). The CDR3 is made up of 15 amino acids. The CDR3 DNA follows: TGTGCCAGCAGCTTCCCCTACGGACCGGCGCATGGCTACACCTTC. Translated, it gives CASSFPYGPAHGYTF.

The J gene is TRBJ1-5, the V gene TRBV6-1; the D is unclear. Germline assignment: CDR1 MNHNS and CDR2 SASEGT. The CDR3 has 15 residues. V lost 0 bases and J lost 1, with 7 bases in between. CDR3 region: CASSEARGSNQPQHF. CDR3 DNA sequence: TGTGCCAGCAGTGAAGCTCGCGGGAGCAATCAGCCCCAGCATTTT.

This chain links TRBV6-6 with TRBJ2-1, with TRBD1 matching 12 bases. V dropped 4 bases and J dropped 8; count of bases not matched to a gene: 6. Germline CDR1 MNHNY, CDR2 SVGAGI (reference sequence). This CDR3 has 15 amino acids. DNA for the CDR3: TGTGCCAGCAGTTCGGGACAGGGGGCTATCTATGAGCAGTTCTTC. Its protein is CASSSGQGAIYEQFF.

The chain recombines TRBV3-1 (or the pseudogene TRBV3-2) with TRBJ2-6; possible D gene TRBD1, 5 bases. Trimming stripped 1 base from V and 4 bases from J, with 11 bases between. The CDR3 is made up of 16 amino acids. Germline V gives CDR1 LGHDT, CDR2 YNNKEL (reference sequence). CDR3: CASSQGIQGGANVLTF. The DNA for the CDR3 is TGTGCCAGCAGCCAAGGTATTCAGGGCGGGGCCAACGTCCTGACTTTC.

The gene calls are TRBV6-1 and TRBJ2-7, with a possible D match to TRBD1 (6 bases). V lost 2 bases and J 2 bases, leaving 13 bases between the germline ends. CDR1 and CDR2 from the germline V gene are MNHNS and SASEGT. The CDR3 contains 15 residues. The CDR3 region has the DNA TGTGCCAGCAGTGAAATCGGGACAAGTACCTACGAGCAGTACTTC. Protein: CASSEIGTSTYEQYF.

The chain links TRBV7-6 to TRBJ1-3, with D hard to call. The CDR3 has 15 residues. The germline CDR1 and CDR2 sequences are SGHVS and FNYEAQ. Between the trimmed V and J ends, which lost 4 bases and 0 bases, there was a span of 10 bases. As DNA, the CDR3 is TGTGCCAGCAGCTCCCTGGGCACCTCTGGAAACACCATATATTTT. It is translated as CASSSLGTSGNTIYF.